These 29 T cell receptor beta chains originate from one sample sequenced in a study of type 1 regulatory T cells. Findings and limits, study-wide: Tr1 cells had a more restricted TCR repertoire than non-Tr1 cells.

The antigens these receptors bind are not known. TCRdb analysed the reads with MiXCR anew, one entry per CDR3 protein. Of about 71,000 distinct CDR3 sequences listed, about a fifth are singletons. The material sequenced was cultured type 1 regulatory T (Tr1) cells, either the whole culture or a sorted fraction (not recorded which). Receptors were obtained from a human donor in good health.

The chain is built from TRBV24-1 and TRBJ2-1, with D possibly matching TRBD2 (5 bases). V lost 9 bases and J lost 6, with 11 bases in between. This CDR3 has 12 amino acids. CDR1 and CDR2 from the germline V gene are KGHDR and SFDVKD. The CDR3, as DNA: TGTGCCACCTCCGCGGGTCTCAATGAGCAGTTCTTC. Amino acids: CATSAGLNEQFF.

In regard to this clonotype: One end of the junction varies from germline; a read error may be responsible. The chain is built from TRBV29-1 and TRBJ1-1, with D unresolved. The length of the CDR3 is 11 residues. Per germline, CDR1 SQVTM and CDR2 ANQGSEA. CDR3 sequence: CSVGIPTEAFF. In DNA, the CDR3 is TGCAGTGTTGGGATACCCACTGAAGCTTTCTTT.

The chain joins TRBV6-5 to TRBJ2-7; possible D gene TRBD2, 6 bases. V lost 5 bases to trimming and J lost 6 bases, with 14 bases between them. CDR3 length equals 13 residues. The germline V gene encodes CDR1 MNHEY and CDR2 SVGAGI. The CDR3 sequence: CASSRDSLGEQYF. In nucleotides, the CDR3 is TGTGCCAGCAGTCGGGACTCCTTGGGCGAGCAGTACTTC.

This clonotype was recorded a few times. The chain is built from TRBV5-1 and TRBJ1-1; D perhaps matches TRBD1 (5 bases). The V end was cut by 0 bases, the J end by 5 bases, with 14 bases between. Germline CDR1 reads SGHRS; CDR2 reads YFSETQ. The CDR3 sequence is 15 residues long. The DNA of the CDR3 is TGCGCCAGCAGCTTGGATCTAGGGGTGAGGACTGAAGCTTTCTTT. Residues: CASSLDLGVRTEAFF.

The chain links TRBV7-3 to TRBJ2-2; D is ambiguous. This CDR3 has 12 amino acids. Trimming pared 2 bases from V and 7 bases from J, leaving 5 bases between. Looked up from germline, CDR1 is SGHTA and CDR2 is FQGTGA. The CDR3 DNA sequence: TGTGCCAGCAGCTTACAATTCGGGGAGCTGTTTTTT. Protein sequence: CASSLQFGELFF.

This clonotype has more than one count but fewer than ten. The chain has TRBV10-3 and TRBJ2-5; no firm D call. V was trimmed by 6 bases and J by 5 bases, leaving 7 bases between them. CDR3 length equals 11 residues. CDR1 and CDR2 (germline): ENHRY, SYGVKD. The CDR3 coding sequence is TGTGCCATCAGGGAAACGGAGACCCAGTACTTC. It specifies CAIRETETQYF.

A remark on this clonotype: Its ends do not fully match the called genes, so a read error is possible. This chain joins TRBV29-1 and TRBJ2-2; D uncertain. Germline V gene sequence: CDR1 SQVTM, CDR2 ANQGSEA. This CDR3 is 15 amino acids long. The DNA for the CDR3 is TGTGCCAGCAGCTTAACTGGGCTGGACACCGGGGAGCTGTTTTTT. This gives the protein CASSLTGLDTGELFF.

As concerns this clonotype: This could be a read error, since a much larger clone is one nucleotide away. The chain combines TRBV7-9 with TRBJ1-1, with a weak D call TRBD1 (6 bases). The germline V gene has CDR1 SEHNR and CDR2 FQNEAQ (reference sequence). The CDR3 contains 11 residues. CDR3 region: CTSSLVGHAFF. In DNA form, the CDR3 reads TGTACCAGCAGCTTAGTGGGACATGCTTTCTTT. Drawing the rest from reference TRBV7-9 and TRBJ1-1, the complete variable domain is DTGVSQNPRHKITKRGQNVTFRCDPISEHNRLYWYRQTLGQGPEFLTYFQNEAQLEKSRLLSDRFSAERPKGSFSTLEIQRTEQGDSAMYLCTSSLVGHAFFGQGTRLTVV.

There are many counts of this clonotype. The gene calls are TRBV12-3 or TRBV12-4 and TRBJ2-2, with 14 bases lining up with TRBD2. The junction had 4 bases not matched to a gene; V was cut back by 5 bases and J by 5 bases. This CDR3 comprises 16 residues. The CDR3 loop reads CASSLRLAGGTGELFF. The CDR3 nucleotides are TGTGCCAGCAGTCTAAGACTAGCGGGAGGGACCGGGGAGCTGTTTTTT.

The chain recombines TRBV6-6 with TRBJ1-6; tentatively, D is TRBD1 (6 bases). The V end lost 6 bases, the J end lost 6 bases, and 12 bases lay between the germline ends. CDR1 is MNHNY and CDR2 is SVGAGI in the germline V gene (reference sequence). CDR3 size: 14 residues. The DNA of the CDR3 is TGTGCCAGCAGCCTGACAGGCAGTAATTCACCCCTCCACTTT. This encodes CASSLTGSNSPLHF.

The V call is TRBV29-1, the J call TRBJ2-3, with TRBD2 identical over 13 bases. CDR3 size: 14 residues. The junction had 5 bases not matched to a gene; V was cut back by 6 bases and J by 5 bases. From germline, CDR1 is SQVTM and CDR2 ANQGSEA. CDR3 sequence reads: CSVGTSGNIDTQYF. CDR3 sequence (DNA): TGCAGCGTCGGGACTAGCGGGAACATAGATACGCAGTATTTT.

CDR3 residues: CASSFNGGTSPLHF. CDR3 bases: TGTGCCAGCAGTTTCAACGGGGGAACTTCACCCCTCCACTTT. The genes are TRBV12-3 or TRBV12-4 and TRBJ1-6; D is perhaps TRBD1 (5 bases). CDR3 length: 14 residues. V was shortened by 3 bases and J by 9 bases, with 12 bases between the two germline ends.

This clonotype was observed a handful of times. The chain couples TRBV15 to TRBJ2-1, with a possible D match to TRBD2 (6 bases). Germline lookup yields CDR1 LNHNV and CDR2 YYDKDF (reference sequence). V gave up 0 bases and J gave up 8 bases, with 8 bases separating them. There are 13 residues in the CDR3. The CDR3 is CATSRDGLHEQFF. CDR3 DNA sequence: TGTGCCACCAGCAGAGATGGACTACATGAGCAGTTCTTC. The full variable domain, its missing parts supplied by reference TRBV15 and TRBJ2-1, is DAMVIQNPRYQVTQFGKPVTLSCSQTLNHNVMYWYQQKSSQAPKLLFHYYDKDFNNEADTPDNFQSRRPNTSFCFLDIRSPGLGDTAMYLCATSRDGLHEQFFGPGTRLTVL.

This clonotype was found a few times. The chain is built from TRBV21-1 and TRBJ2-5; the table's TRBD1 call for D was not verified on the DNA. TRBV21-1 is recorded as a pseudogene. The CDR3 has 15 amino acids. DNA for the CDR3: TGTGCCAGCAGCAAAGGGGGACCGGCCCCCGAGACCCAGTACTTC. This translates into CASSKGGPAPETQYF.

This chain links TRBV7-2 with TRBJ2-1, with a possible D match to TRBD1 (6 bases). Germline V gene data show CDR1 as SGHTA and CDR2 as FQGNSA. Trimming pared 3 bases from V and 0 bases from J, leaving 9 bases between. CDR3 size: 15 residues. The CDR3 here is CASSLTGGSYNEQFF. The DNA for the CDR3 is TGTGCCAGCAGCTTGACAGGTGGCTCCTACAATGAGCAGTTCTTC.

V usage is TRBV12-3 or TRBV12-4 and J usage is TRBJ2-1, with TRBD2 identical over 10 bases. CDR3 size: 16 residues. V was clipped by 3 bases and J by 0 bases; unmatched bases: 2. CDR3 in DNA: TGTGCCAGCAGTTTGGGACTAGCGTACTCCTACAATGAGCAGTTCTTC. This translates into CASSLGLAYSYNEQFF.

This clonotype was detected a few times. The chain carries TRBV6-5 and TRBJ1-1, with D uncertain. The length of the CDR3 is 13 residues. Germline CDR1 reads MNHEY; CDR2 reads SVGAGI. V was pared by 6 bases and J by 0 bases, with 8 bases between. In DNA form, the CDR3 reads TGTGCCAGCAGAGACCACATGAACACTGAAGCTTTCTTT. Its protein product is CASRDHMNTEAFF.

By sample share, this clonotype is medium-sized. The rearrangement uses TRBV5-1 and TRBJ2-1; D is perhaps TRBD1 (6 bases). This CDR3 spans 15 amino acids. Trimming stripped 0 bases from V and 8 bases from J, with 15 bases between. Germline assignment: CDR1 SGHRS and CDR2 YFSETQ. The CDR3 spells CASSLGAGEGDEQFF. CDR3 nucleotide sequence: TGCGCCAGCAGCTTGGGGGCAGGGGAAGGGGATGAGCAGTTCTTC. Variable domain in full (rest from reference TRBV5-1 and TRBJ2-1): KAGVTQTPRYLIKTRGQQVTLSCSPISGHRSVSWYQQTPGQGLQFLFEYFSETQRNKGNFPGRFSGRQFSNSRSEMNVSTLELGDSALYLCASSLGAGEGDEQFFGPGTRLTVL.

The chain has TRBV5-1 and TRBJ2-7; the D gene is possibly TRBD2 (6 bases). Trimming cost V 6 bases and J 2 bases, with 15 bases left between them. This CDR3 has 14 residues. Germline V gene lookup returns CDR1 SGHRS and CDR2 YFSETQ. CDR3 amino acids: CASKVGGFPYEQYF. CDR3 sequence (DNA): TGCGCCAGCAAGGTTGGAGGGTTCCCCTACGAGCAGTACTTC.

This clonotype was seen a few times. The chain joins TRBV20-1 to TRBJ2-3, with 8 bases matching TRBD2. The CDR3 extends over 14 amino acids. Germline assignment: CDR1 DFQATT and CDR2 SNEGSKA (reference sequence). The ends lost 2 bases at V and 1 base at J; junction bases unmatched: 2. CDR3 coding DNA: TGCAGTGCTAGAAGAGCGGGAGGCACAGATACGCAGTATTTT. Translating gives CSARRAGGTDTQYF.

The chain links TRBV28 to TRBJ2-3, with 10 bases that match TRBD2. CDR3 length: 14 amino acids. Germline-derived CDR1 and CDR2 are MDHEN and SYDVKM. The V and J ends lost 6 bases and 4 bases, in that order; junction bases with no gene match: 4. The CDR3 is CASSSSGSSDTQYF. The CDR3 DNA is TGTGCCAGCAGCTCTAGCGGGAGCTCAGATACGCAGTATTTT.

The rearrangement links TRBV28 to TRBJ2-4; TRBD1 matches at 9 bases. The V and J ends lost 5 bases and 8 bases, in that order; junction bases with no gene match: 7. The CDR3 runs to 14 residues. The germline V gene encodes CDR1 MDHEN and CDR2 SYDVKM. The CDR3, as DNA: TGTGCCAGCAGTGGGGGACAGGGTGAGGACATTCAGTACTTC. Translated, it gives CASSGGQGEDIQYF.

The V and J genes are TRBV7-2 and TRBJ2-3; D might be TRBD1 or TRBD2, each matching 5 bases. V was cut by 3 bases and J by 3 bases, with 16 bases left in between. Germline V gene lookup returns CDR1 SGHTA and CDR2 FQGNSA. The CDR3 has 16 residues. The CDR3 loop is CASSFGWGNPTDTQYF. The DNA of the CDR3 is TGTGCCAGCAGCTTTGGTTGGGGGAACCCGACAGATACGCAGTATTTT. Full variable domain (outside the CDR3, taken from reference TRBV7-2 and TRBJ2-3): GAGVSQSPSNKVTEKGKDVELRCDPISGHTALYWYRQSLGQGLEFLIYFQGNSAPDKSGLPSDRFSAERTGGSVSTLTIQRTQQEDSAVYLCASSFGWGNPTDTQYFGPGTRLTVL.

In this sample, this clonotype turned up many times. The CDR3 protein is CASSLGGQRQETQYF. CDR3 in DNA: TGCGCCAGCAGCTTGGGGGGACAGCGGCAAGAGACCCAGTACTTC. The gene calls are TRBV5-1 and TRBJ2-5; 7 bases fit TRBD1. V gave up 0 bases and J gave up 2 bases; unmatched junction bases: 4. The CDR3 spans 15 residues. Germline CDR1 and CDR2: SGHRS and YFSETQ.

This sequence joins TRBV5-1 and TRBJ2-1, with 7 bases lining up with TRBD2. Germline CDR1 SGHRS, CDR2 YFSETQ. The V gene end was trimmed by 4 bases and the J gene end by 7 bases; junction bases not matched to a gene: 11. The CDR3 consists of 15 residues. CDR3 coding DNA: TGCGCCAGCAGCCAGGGAGCGGGACCGGGGAATGAGCAGTTCTTC. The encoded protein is CASSQGAGPGNEQFF.

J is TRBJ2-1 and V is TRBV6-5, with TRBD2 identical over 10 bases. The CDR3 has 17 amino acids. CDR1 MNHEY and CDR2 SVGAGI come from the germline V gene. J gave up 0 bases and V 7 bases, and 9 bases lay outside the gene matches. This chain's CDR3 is CASITSGVTPSYNEQFF. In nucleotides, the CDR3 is TGTGCCAGCATAACTAGCGGGGTGACTCCCTCCTACAATGAGCAGTTCTTC.

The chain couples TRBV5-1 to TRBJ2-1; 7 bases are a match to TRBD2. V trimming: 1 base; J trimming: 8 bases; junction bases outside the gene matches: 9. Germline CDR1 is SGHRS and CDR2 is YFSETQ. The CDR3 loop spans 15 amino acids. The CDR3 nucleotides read TGCGCCAGCAGCTTGCCTAAACGGGAGGTGGATGAGCAGTTCTTC. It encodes CASSLPKREVDEQFF.

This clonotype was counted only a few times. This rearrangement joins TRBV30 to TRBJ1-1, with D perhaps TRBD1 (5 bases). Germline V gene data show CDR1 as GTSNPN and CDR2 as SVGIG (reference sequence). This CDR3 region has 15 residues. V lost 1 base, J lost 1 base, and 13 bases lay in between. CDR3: CAWSAWGGRNTEAFF. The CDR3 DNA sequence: TGTGCCTGGAGTGCCTGGGGCGGGAGGAACACTGAAGCTTTCTTT.

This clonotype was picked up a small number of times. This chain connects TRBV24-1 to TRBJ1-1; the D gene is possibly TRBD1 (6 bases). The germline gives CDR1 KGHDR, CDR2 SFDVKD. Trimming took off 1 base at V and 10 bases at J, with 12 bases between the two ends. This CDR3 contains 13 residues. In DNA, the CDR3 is TGTGCCACCAGTGATTTCGGGGGCTCCGGAGCTTTCTTT. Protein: CATSDFGGSGAFF.